Below, 13 T cell receptor beta chains from the same sample are listed, as sequenced in a study of siplizumab effects on memory and regulatory T cells. Sequenced by immunoSEQ multiplex PCR; TCRdb stores in-frame clones only, minus some. The sample contains about 100,000 clones, about 91% of which appear only once. The sequenced sample was CD4+ T cells sorted from blood. The receptors were sampled from a human donor in good health. Some clones in this sample may be carry-over from other donors' samples.

The chain uses TRBV18 and TRBJ1-1; no clear D. Trimming took off 1 base at V and 0 bases at J, with 18 bases between the two ends. The CDR3 is 18 residues long. Germline values: CDR1 KGHSH, CDR2 LQKENI. CDR3 amino acids: CASSPRNSGTHMNTEAFF. Here the CDR3 DNA reads TGTGCCAGCTCACCACGAAACAGTGGTACACACATGAACACTGAAGCTTTCTTT.

V usage is TRBV14 and J usage is TRBJ2-5, with D possibly TRBD2 on 6 matching bases. The ends were cut back, 4 bases at V and 3 bases at J, with 15 bases in the middle. This CDR3 is built from 15 residues. Germline V gene sequence: CDR1 SGHDN, CDR2 FVKESK. The chain's CDR3 is CASSPYLRREETQYF. The CDR3 nucleotides read TGTGCCAGCAGCCCCTACCTGAGGAGGGAAGAGACCCAGTACTTC.

The chain recombines TRBV29-1 with TRBJ2-7; TRBD1 might be the D (6 bases). Between the trimmed V and J ends, which lost 4 bases and 3 bases, there was a span of 7 bases. The germline V gene has CDR1 SQVTM and CDR2 ANQGSEA. The CDR3 has 11 residues. The DNA for the CDR3 is TGCAGCGTTGCGGACAGCTACGAGCAGTACTTC. It encodes CSVADSYEQYF.

The chain has TRBV29-1 and TRBJ2-6; D possibly corresponds to TRBD1 (5 bases). The germline V and J ends were trimmed by 3 bases and 2 bases, with 11 bases remaining between them. The germline CDR1 and CDR2 sequences are SQVTM and ANQGSEA. This CDR3 comprises 15 residues. The CDR3 loop reads CSVDPGPTGANVLTF. The CDR3 DNA sequence: TGCAGCGTTGATCCAGGGCCAACTGGGGCCAACGTCCTGACTTTC.

V usage is TRBV18 and J usage is TRBJ1-5, with D hard to call. This CDR3 contains 13 residues. Trimming took 1 base from V and 7 from J, leaving 8 bases between them. In germline, CDR1 is KGHSH, CDR2 LQKENI. The CDR3 here is CASSPLPSQPQHF. The CDR3 bases are TGTGCCAGCTCACCACTTCCTAGCCAGCCCCAGCATTTT.

The chain has TRBV18 and TRBJ2-1; 9 nucleotides line up with TRBD2. The V gene's germline CDR1 is KGHSH and CDR2 LQKENI. This CDR3 region has 18 residues. Losses at the gene ends were 0 bases for V and 7 bases for J; bases not matched to a gene: 13. The CDR3, as DNA: TGTGCCAGCTCACCACCGATCGGGGGGCCAACTAGCGGGAATGAGCAGTTCTTC. Residues: CASSPPIGGPTSGNEQFF.

This chain joins TRBV5-4 and TRBJ1-2, with 9 bases identical to TRBD1. Germline CDR1 and CDR2: SGHNT and YYREEE (reference sequence). V gave up 6 bases and J gave up 4 bases; unmatched junction bases: 4. The CDR3 is 13 residues long. CDR3 coding DNA: TGTGCCAGCATCAGGGACAGGGCCTATGGCTACACCTTC. Amino acid sequence: CASIRDRAYGYTF.

The chain has TRBV27 and TRBJ2-4, with D perhaps assigned TRBD1 or TRBD2 (5 bases each). Trimming left V 3 bases short and J 1 base short, with 16 bases between. The V gene's germline CDR1 is MNHEY and CDR2 SMNVEV (reference sequence). The CDR3 is 17 residues long. CDR3 in DNA: TGTGCCAGCAGTTTTTTTACCGGGACCGGGGCCAAAAACATTCAGTACTTC. Translation gives CASSFFTGTGAKNIQYF.

The rearrangement uses TRBV28 and TRBJ2-1, with D perhaps TRBD2 (5 bases). Germline values: CDR1 MDHEN, CDR2 SYDVKM. With 9 bases removed from V and 0 bases from J, the gap between germline ends came to 9 bases. The CDR3 extends over 13 amino acids. The CDR3 nucleotides are TGTGCCAGTCGGGATTACTCCTACAATGAGCAGTTCTTC. Translating gives CASRDYSYNEQFF.

V gene TRBV19 combines with J gene TRBJ2-1; D may correspond to TRBD1 or TRBD2 (6 bases each). The germline gives CDR1 LNHDA, CDR2 SQIVND (reference sequence). Trimming took off 5 bases at V and 3 bases at J, with 17 bases between the two ends. The CDR3 is 16 residues long. CDR3 sequence: CASSQGQQRVYNEQFF. DNA of the CDR3: TGTGCCAGTAGTCAGGGGCAACAGCGGGTCTACAATGAGCAGTTCTTC.

The chain has TRBV5-1 and TRBJ1-2, with a tentative D call TRBD1 (6 bases). The germline gives CDR1 SGHRS, CDR2 YFSETQ. The CDR3 totals 16 residues. Deletions cut 5 bases from V and 0 bases from J, with 17 bases between. CDR3 sequence reads: CASSEPRGMSNYGYTF. In DNA form, the CDR3 reads TGCGCCAGCAGTGAACCCAGGGGAATGTCTAACTATGGCTACACCTTC.

This chain connects TRBV9 to TRBJ1-5, with no clear D. There are 15 residues in the CDR3. V was trimmed by 0 bases and J by 5 bases, leaving 12 bases between them. Germline V gene sequence: CDR1 SGDLS, CDR2 YYNGEE. CDR3 protein: CASSVGIGRDQPQHF. CDR3 bases: TGTGCCAGCAGCGTAGGAATCGGGAGGGATCAGCCCCAGCATTTT.

The chain links TRBV6-6 to TRBJ1-1; possibly TRBD1 for D (5 bases). Between the trimmed V and J ends, which lost 7 bases and 4 bases, there was a span of 10 bases. Per the germline V gene, CDR1 is MNHNY and CDR2 is SVGAGI (reference sequence). This CDR3 region has 12 residues. CDR3 DNA: TGTGCCAGCACCGGGGGTCCCACTGAAGCTTTCTTT. It encodes CASTGGPTEAFF.